This TCR beta chain was recovered during a study of T-cell memory formation after mild COVID-19. To note about this clonotype: Its antigen remains unknown.

After removal of 0 bases from V and 5 bases from J, the junction contained 6 bases not matched to a gene. CDR3 length: 17 amino acids. CDR1 and CDR2 (germline): SGHVS, FQNEAQ. TCRdb processed the 5' RACE reads anew with MiXCR; each CDR3 protein has one entry. The sample yields some 180,000 distinct CDR3 sequences, around 18% seen once. Study outcomes and limitations: Clones that shrank (day 15 to 85) were balanced CD4/CD8, whereas later expanders leaned CD4+.

Sequenced sample: PBMCs or a T cell subset sorted from them (not recorded which). V and J are TRBV7-8 and TRBJ2-1, with TRBD1 matching over 11 bases. This TCR came from a man aged 18 to 35 who had mild COVID-19 (a few samples of this study predate the infection). Cell type and time point are not known. This chain's CDR3 is CASSLARTGGSDNEQFF. CDR3 nucleotides: TGTGCCAGCAGCTTAGCCCGGACAGGGGGCTCGGACAATGAGCAGTTCTTC.